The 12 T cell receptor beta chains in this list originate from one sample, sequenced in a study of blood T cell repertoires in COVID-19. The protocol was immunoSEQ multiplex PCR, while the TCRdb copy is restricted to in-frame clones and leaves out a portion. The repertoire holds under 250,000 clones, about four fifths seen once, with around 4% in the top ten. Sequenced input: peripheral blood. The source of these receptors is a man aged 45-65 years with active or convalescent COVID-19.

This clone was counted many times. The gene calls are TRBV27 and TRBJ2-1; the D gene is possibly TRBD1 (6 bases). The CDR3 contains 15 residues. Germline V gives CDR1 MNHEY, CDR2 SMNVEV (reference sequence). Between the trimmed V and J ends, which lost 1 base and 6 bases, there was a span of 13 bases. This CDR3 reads CASSLWQGSVNEQFF. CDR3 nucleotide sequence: TGTGCCAGCAGTTTATGGCAGGGGAGCGTCAATGAGCAGTTCTTC.

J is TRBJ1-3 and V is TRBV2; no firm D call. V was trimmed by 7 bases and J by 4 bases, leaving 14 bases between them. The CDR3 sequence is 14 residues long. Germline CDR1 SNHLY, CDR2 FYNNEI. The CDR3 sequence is CASTDSNSGNTIYF. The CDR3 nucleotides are TGTGCCAGCACCGATTCAAACTCCGGAAACACCATATATTTT.

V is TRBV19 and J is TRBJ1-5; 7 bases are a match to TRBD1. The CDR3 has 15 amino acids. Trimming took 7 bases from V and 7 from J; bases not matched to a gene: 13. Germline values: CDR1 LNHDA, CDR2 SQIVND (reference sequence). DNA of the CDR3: TGTGCCAGTATGGGCCTTGACAGGGTGGGGCAGCCCCAGCATTTT. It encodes CASMGLDRVGQPQHF.

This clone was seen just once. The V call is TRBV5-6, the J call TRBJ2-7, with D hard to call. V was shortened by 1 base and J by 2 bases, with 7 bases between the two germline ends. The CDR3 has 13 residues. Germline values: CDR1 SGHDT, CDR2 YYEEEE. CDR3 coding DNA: TGTGCCAGCAGCTTGAGTAGCACCTACGAGCAGTACTTC. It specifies CASSLSSTYEQYF. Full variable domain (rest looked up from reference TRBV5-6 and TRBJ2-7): DAGVTQSPTHLIKTRGQQVTLRCSPKSGHDTVSWYQQALGQGPQFIFQYYEEEERQRGNFPDRFSGHQFPNYSSELNVNALLLGDSALYLCASSLSSTYEQYFGPGTRLTVT.

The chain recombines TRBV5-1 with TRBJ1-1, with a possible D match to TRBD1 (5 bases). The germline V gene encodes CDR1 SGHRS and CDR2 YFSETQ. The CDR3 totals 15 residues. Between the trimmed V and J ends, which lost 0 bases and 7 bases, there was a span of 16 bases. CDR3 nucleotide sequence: TGCGCCAGCAGCTTGGAGGGGCAGGCCCCATATGAAGCTTTCTTT. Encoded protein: CASSLEGQAPYEAFF.

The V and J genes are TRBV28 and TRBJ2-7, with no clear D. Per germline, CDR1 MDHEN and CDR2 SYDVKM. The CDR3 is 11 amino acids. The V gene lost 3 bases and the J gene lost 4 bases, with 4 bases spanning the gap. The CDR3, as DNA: TGTGCCAGCAGTTTCCGGTACGAGCAGTACTTC. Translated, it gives CASSFRYEQYF.

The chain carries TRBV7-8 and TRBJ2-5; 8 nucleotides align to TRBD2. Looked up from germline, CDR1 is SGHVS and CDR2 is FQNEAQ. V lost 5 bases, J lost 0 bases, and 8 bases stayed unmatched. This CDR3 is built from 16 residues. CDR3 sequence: CASSRAGGGYQETQYF. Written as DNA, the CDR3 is TGTGCCAGCAGCCGAGCTGGCGGGGGGTACCAAGAGACCCAGTACTTC. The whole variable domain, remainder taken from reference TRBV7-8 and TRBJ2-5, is GAGVSQSPRYKVAKRGQDVALRCDPISGHVSLFWYQQALGQGPEFLTYFQNEAQLDKSGLPSDRFFAERPEGSVSTLKIQRTQQEDSAVYLCASSRAGGGYQETQYFGPGTRLLVL.

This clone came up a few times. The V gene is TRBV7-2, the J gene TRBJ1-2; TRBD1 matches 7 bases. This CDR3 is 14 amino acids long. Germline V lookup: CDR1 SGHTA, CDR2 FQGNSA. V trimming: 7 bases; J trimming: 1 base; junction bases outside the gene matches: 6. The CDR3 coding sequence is TGTGCCAGCACCCACCAGGGGGATAACTATGGCTACACCTTC. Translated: CASTHQGDNYGYTF.

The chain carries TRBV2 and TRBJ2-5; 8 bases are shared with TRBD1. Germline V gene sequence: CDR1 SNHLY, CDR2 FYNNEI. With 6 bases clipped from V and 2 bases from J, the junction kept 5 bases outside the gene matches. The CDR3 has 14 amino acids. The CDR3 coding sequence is TGTGCCAGCAGGATGGGACAGGCGCAAGAGACCCAGTACTTC. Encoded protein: CASRMGQAQETQYF.

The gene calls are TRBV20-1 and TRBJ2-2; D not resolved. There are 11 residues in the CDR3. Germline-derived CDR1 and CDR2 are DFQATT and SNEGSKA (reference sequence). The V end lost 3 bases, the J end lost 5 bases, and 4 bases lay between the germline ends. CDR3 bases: TGCAGTGCTAGCGGGACCGGGGAGCTGTTTTTT. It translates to CSASGTGELFF.

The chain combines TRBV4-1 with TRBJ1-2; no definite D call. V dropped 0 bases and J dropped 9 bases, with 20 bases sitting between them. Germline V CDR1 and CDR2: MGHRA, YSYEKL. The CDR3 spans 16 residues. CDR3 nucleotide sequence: TGCGCCAGCAGCCAAGAGCGGGATCCCCGCCCAGGCAGCTACACCTTC. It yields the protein CASSQERDPRPGSYTF.

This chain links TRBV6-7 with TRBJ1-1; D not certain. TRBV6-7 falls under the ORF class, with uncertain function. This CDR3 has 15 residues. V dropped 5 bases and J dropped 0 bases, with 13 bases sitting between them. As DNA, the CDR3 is TGTGCCAGCAGTACCACGATCTCTATGAACACTGAAGCTTTCTTT. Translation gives CASSTTISMNTEAFF.